This T cell receptor beta chain emerged from a study of shared clonotypes between healthy human individuals. Points from the study as a whole: Lower generation probabilities were found for non-shared clonotypes than for those shared by all four donors. In a few donors, 4.5% to 5.5% of naive CD4 clonotypes appeared in common. Blood was the only sampled material, and tissue repertoires likely differ.

Details on this clone: Its antigen is unknown.

Donors had no recently reported acute infections or vaccinations and were HIV-negative. The V end was cut by 1 base, the J end by 8 bases, with 8 bases between. The CDR3 loop spans 12 amino acids. The germline V gene encodes CDR1 LGHNT and CDR2 FRNRAP. TCRdb keeps only in-frame clones here, not all; method: immunoSEQ multiplex PCR. The repertoire has fewer than 1.6 million clones, 98% of them found once; the top ten carry roughly 0.35%. This rearrangement joins TRBV12-5 to TRBJ1-2; no clear D gene. Sequencing was done on a sample of naive CD4+ T cells sorted from blood. Subset here: CD45RA+ positively selected. The sequence derives from a man aged 30 to 39 in good health. CDR3 sequence: CASGLGGYGYTF. The CDR3 DNA follows: TGTGCTAGTGGTTTGGGAGGGTACGGCTACACCTTC.